This T cell receptor beta chain was found in a study of blood T cell repertoires in COVID-19. At the level of the study: Samples came from the United States, Italy and Spain, spanning acute and convalescent COVID-19. The cDNA or gDNA used as material had been derived from T cells, B-cell-depleted T cells, or PBMCs.

Germline CDR1 reads MNHEY; CDR2 reads SVGAGI. CDR3 length equals 12 residues. Trimming removed 4 bases at V and 5 bases at J, with 9 bases between. Original data processing: Reference gene primer amplification gave estimated nucleated cell counts. The protocol was immunoSEQ multiplex PCR, while the TCRdb copy is restricted to in-frame clones and leaves out a portion. V and J calls and clone size are those listed in that table; D and trimming were worked out from the DNA. Here the sample spans under 200,000 clones, roughly 91% being singletons. The chain has TRBV6-5 and TRBJ2-7, with D possibly matching TRBD1 (5 bases). This sequence was found in a man in his forties with active or convalescent COVID-19. Sequencing was performed on peripheral blood. CDR3 loop: CASSSLRDEQYF. The CDR3 DNA reads TGTGCCAGCAGTTCCCTCAGGGACGAGCAGTACTTC.